A single sample is the source of the 24 T cell receptor beta chains below, sequenced in a study of spatial heterogeneity in lung cancer. Using its own MiXCR run on the 5' RACE reads, TCRdb lists one record per CDR3 protein. The table records 40,000 to 50,000 distinct CDR3 sequences, approximately 7.6% of them present only once. Time point of the sample: sample taken at primary tumor resection. Sequencing was performed on whole RNA extracted from tumor and nontumor lung tissue, or from frozen PBMC, and the material was left unsorted. This specimen was PBMCs, taken at surgery. These receptors originate from a female donor with early-stage non-small cell lung cancer.

This clonotype was counted ten times or more. This chain links TRBV7-8 with TRBJ2-7; 7 bases fit TRBD1. Trimming removed 1 base from V and 0 bases from J; junction bases left unmatched: 3. The CDR3 consists of 15 residues. In germline, CDR1 is SGHVS, CDR2 FQNEAQ. This chain's CDR3 is CASSLGWDSSYEQYF. CDR3 bases: TGTGCCAGCAGCTTAGGATGGGACAGCTCCTACGAGCAGTACTTC. The complete variable domain, with remaining parts taken from reference TRBV7-8 and TRBJ2-7, reads GAGVSQSPRYKVAKRGQDVALRCDPISGHVSLFWYQQALGQGPEFLTYFQNEAQLDKSGLPSDRFFAERPEGSVSTLKIQRTQQEDSAVYLCASSLGWDSSYEQYFGPGTRLTVT.

This clonotype was recorded a few times. The chain employs TRBV5-6 and TRBJ1-3; D remains ambiguous. The CDR3 spans 15 residues. The germline gives CDR1 SGHDT, CDR2 YYEEEE. The V end was cut by 2 bases, the J end by 0 bases, with 9 bases between. CDR3: CASSFFRTSGNTIYF. The CDR3 DNA follows: TGTGCCAGCAGCTTTTTCAGGACCTCTGGAAACACCATATATTTT.

This clonotype was detected many times. V usage is TRBV11-2 and J usage is TRBJ2-2; D perhaps matches TRBD2 (6 bases). Germline V CDR1 and CDR2: SGHAT, FQNNGV. The CDR3 has 15 residues. V was pared by 8 bases and J by 4 bases, with 17 bases between. In DNA form, the CDR3 reads TGTGCCAGCCGAATTCCGGGACTGATCACCGGGGAGCTGTTTTTT. Protein product: CASRIPGLITGELFF.

This clonotype has a handful of counts. The CDR3 DNA follows: TGTGCCAGCAGTGAAGAGGGACTGTCGTCCTACGAGCAGTACTTC. It translates to CASSEEGLSSYEQYF. V gene TRBV2 combines with J gene TRBJ2-7, with D maybe TRBD2 (6 bases). The CDR3 is 15 residues long. V was cut by 1 base and J by 1 base, with 11 bases left in between. Germline CDR1 reads SNHLY; CDR2 reads FYNNEI.

This clonotype came up a few times. The J gene is TRBJ1-2, the V gene TRBV7-2; D unresolved. This CDR3 comprises 15 residues. The germline CDR1 and CDR2 sequences are SGHTA and FQGNSA. V lost 7 bases and J lost 3, with 18 bases in between. The CDR3 reads CASTMRHGGDYGYTF. In DNA form, the CDR3 reads TGTGCCAGCACCATGCGGCACGGCGGGGACTATGGCTACACCTTC.

In this sample, this clonotype turned up many times. The chain carries TRBV20-1 and TRBJ1-2; D is unresolved. Deletions cut 1 base from V and 7 bases from J, with 19 bases between. The CDR3 has 15 residues. CDR1 and CDR2 from the germline V gene are DFQATT and SNEGSKA (reference sequence). The CDR3 nucleotides are TGCAGTGCTAGAGTGGAAGGGCTGGTATTGGGTGGCTACACCTTC. Amino acids: CSARVEGLVLGGYTF.

This clonotype counts as medium-sized. The genes are TRBV4-3 and TRBJ2-2, with D perhaps TRBD2 (6 bases). V dropped 0 bases and J dropped 0 bases, with 11 bases sitting between them. Germline CDR1 and CDR2: LGHNA and YSLEER. This CDR3 has 17 residues. The CDR3, as DNA: TGCGCCAGCAGCCAAGATTCTCCGGGGGCGAACACCGGGGAGCTGTTTTTT. Protein: CASSQDSPGANTGELFF.

This clonotype was counted ten times or more. The chain links TRBV19 to TRBJ2-2; D remains unclear. The ends were cut back, 3 bases at V and 3 bases at J, with 5 bases in the middle. The CDR3 covers 13 residues. Germline assignment: CDR1 LNHDA and CDR2 SQIVND (reference sequence). CDR3 region: CASSIQDTGELFF. The DNA for the CDR3 is TGTGCCAGTAGTATTCAAGACACCGGGGAGCTGTTTTTT.

This clonotype showed up many times. The rearrangement links TRBV20-1 to TRBJ2-5; no definite D call. Per germline, CDR1 DFQATT and CDR2 SNEGSKA (reference sequence). The ends were cut back, 3 bases at V and 1 base at J, with 6 bases in the middle. The CDR3 sequence is 12 residues long. The chain's CDR3 is CSASAIQETQYF. In DNA form, the CDR3 reads TGCAGTGCTAGTGCGATCCAAGAGACCCAGTACTTC.

In this sample, this clonotype turned up many times. The V gene is TRBV15, the J gene TRBJ2-3; D unclear. Germline CDR1 is LNHNV and CDR2 is YYDKDF (reference sequence). With 0 bases removed from V and 7 bases from J, the gap between germline ends came to 8 bases. The CDR3 is 13 residues long. This chain's CDR3 is CATSRDTRYTQYF. The CDR3 nucleotides read TGTGCCACCAGCAGAGATACGCGATATACGCAGTATTTT.

The table lists this clonotype with many counts. The chain links TRBV4-3 to TRBJ2-5; 7 nucleotides line up with TRBD2. There are 15 residues in the CDR3. With 0 bases clipped from V and 4 bases from J, the junction kept 5 bases outside the gene matches. Germline values: CDR1 LGHNA, CDR2 YSLEER. As DNA, the CDR3 is TGCGCCAGCAGCCAAGATGGGACGGGGGGAGAGACCCAGTACTTC. As protein: CASSQDGTGGETQYF.

In this sample, this clonotype turned up many times. CDR3 amino acids: CASSLDHQPQHF. CDR3 DNA sequence: TGTGCCAGCAGCTTAGACCATCAGCCCCAGCATTTT. The V and J genes are TRBV7-2 and TRBJ1-5; D gene uncertain. Trimming took off 1 base at V and 5 bases at J, with 3 bases between the two ends. Germline V gene lookup returns CDR1 SGHTA and CDR2 FQGNSA. This CDR3 contains 12 residues.

At least ten counts were recorded for this clonotype. The V gene is TRBV10-3, the J gene TRBJ2-2; D assignment may be TRBD1 or TRBD2 (6 bases each). V dropped 2 bases and J dropped 1 base, with 8 bases sitting between them. Germline CDR1 is ENHRY and CDR2 is SYGVKD. There are 15 residues in the CDR3. CDR3 loop: CAISERGQNTGELFF. In nucleotides, the CDR3 is TGTGCCATCAGTGAGCGGGGGCAGAACACCGGGGAGCTGTTTTTT.

At least ten counts were recorded for this clonotype. The chain joins TRBV21-1 to TRBJ1-1; the tabulated D call, TRBD1, remains unverified against the DNA. TRBV21-1 is labeled a pseudogene. The CDR3 spans 14 residues. The CDR3 sequence is CASSKGRGNTEAFF. The CDR3 DNA is TGTGCCAGCAGCAAGGGTCGGGGCAACACTGAAGCTTTCTTT.

This clonotype was counted many times. V and J are TRBV5-8 and TRBJ1-6; D is possibly TRBD1 (5 bases). Germline lookup yields CDR1 SGHTS and CDR2 YDEGEE. The CDR3 contains 15 residues. Trimming removed 2 bases at V and 6 bases at J, with 12 bases between. In nucleotides, the CDR3 is TGTGCCAGCAGCTTATTCCAGGGAACTAATTCACCCCTCCACTTT. This encodes CASSLFQGTNSPLHF. The full variable domain, completed using reference TRBV5-8 and TRBJ1-6, is EAGVTQSPTHLIKTRGQQATLRCSPISGHTSVYWYQQALGLGLQFLLWYDEGEERNRGNFPPRFSGRQFPNYSSELNVNALELEDSALYLCASSLFQGTNSPLHFGNGTRLTVT.

The J gene is TRBJ2-1, the V gene TRBV5-1; no clear D. CDR1 is SGHRS, CDR2 YFSETQ, per germline. The CDR3 runs 14 residues. Trimming stripped 4 bases from V and 10 bases from J, with 18 bases between. The CDR3 region is CASSHLLRTKEQFF. The CDR3 DNA sequence: TGCGCCAGCAGCCACCTCTTAAGAACAAAAGAGCAGTTCTTC.

J is TRBJ2-5 and V is TRBV2; 7 bases map to TRBD2. The junction had 3 bases not matched to a gene; V was cut back by 6 bases and J by 2 bases. The CDR3 runs 13 residues. In germline, CDR1 is SNHLY, CDR2 FYNNEI. This CDR3 reads CASSGGLQETQYF. For the CDR3, the DNA is TGTGCCAGCAGCGGGGGACTACAAGAGACCCAGTACTTC.

This clonotype was seen just once. This chain links TRBV19 with TRBJ2-5; D unclear. CDR1 LNHDA and CDR2 SQIVND come from the germline V gene (reference sequence). The length of the CDR3 is 13 residues. V was clipped by 10 bases and J by 3 bases, with 15 bases between them. Written as DNA, the CDR3 is TGTGCCACCACGGACGTATTGAAAGAGACCCAGTACTTC. Its translation is CATTDVLKETQYF.

This clonotype was recorded at least ten times. The chain carries TRBV27 and TRBJ2-7; no clear D. V was pared by 4 bases and J by 3 bases, with 13 bases between. CDR3 length equals 14 residues. Germline V gene sequence: CDR1 MNHEY, CDR2 SMNVEV (reference sequence). This chain's CDR3 is CASSSYGQDYEQYF. The DNA for the CDR3 is TGTGCCAGCAGTTCCTACGGCCAGGACTACGAGCAGTACTTC.

The chain joins TRBV6-6 to TRBJ2-1; D may be TRBD2 (6 bases). The CDR3 runs 15 residues. Germline assignment: CDR1 MNHNY and CDR2 SVGAGI (reference sequence). Deletions cut 4 bases from V and 5 bases from J, with 15 bases between. The CDR3 DNA is TGTGCCAGCAGTTGGCTTTCGTGGGGGGACAATGAGCAGTTCTTC. It codes for CASSWLSWGDNEQFF.

This clonotype has a count of ten or more. The chain combines TRBV20-1 with TRBJ2-5; D is uncertain. Germline V lookup: CDR1 DFQATT, CDR2 SNEGSKA (reference sequence). The CDR3 has 12 residues. V was cut by 5 bases and J by 1 base, with 8 bases left in between. The CDR3 spells CSADTAQETQYF. In DNA form, the CDR3 reads TGCAGTGCTGACACAGCCCAAGAGACCCAGTACTTC.

This clonotype occurred a few times. The rearrangement uses TRBV9 and TRBJ1-2, with 8 bases fitting TRBD1. The CDR3 is 15 amino acids. CDR1 and CDR2 from the germline V gene are SGDLS and YYNGEE. Trimming removed 4 bases from V and 5 bases from J; junction bases left unmatched: 10. The CDR3 DNA reads TGTGCCAGCAGCTCCCAAACCGGGACAGGATATGGCTACACCTTC. It is translated as CASSSQTGTGYGYTF.

The chain has TRBV9 and TRBJ2-1; 7 bases line up with TRBD1. The J segment lost 7 bases and the V segment lost 2 bases, leaving 15 bases of the junction unmatched. The CDR3 loop spans 17 amino acids. CDR1 is SGDLS, CDR2 YYNGEE, per germline. For the CDR3, the DNA is TGTGCCAGCAGCGTCGGACGAAATCCGGGACAGCAAAATGAGCAGTTCTTC. Its protein product is CASSVGRNPGQQNEQFF.

This clonotype was seen only a few times. The chain is built from TRBV7-6 and TRBJ2-3, with 7 bases fitting TRBD2. The CDR3 is made up of 14 amino acids. Germline CDR1 is SGHVS and CDR2 is FNYEAQ. The ends lost 5 bases at V and 3 bases at J; junction bases unmatched: 5. CDR3: CASSQSGETDTQYF. CDR3 coding DNA: TGTGCCAGCAGCCAGAGCGGGGAGACAGATACGCAGTATTTT.